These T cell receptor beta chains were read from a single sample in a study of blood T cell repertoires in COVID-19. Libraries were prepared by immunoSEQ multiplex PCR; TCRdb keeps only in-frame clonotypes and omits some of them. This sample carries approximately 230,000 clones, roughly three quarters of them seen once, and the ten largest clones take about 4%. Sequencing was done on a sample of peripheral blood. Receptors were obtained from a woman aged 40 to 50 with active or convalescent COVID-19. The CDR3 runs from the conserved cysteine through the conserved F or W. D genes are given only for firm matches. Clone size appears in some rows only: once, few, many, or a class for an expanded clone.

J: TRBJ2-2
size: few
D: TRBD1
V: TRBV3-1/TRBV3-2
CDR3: CASRISDRAVTGELFF
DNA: TGTGCCAGCAGAATATCCGACAGGGCTGTCACCGGGGAGCTGTTTTTT

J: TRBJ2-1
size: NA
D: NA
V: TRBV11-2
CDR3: CASSLDGTKNEQFF
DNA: TGTGCCAGCAGCTTAGATGGGACAAAGAATGAGCAGTTCTTC

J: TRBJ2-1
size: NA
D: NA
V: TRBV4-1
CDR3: CASSQDTGTLYNEQFF
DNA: TGCGCCAGCAGCCAAGATACGGGGACTCTCTACAATGAGCAGTTCTTC

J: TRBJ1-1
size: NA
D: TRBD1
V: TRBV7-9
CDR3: CASSLGTGAEAFF
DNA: TGTGCCAGCAGCTTAGGGACAGGGGCCGAAGCTTTCTTT

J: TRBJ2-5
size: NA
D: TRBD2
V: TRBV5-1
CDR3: CASSLGPGGETQYF
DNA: TGCGCCAGCAGCTTGGGACCGGGGGGAGAGACCCAGTACTTC

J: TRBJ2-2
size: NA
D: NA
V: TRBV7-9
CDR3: CASHLSPGVPGYTPGELFF
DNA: TGTGCCAGCCACTTATCCCCCGGAGTTCCGGGGTACACCCCCGGGGAGCTGTTTTTT

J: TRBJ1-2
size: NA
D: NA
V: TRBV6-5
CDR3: CASSSVSSGGYGYTF
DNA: TGTGCCAGCAGTTCCGTTTCTTCCGGGGGGTATGGCTACACCTTC

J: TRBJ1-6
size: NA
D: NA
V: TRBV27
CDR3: CASSLEAGKYNSPLHF
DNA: TGTGCCAGCAGTTTAGAGGCGGGGAAGTATAATTCACCCCTCCACTTT

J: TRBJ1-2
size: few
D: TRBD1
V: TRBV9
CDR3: CASSVMTGGADGYTF
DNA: TGTGCCAGCAGCGTTATGACAGGGGGCGCGGATGGCTACACCTTC

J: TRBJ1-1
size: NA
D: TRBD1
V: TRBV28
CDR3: CASSSGQGRAEAFF
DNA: TGTGCCAGCAGTTCGGGACAGGGTCGGGCTGAAGCTTTCTTT

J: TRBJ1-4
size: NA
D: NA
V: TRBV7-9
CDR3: CASSLETGRDGKLFF
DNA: TGTGCCAGCAGCTTAGAGACGGGGCGGGATGGGAAACTGTTTTTT

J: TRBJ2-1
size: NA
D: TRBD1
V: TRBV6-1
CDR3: CASIGTGQGNEQFF
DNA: TGTGCCAGCATTGGGACAGGGCAAGGCAATGAGCAGTTCTTC

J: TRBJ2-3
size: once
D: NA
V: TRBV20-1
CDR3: CSAGGPDTQYF
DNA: TGCAGTGCCGGGGGGCCCGATACGCAGTATTTT

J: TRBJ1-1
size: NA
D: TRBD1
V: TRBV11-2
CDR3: CASSLRIDREGKYTEAFF
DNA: TGTGCCAGCAGCTTAAGGATCGACAGGGAAGGGAAGTACACTGAAGCTTTCTTT

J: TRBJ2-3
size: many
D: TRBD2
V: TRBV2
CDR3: CASSGGLAGASTDTQYF
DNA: TGTGCCAGCAGTGGGGGACTAGCGGGGGCTAGCACAGATACGCAGTATTTT

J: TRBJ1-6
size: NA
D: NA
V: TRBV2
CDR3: CASSGGRTDNSPLHF
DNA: TGTGCCAGCAGTGGGGGGAGGACCGATAATTCACCCCTCCACTTT

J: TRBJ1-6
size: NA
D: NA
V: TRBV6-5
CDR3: CASTTRWGSNSPLHF
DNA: TGTGCCAGCACTACACGTTGGGGCTCTAATTCACCCCTCCACTTT

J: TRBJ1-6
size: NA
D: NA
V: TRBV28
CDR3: CATFSPKFSPLHF
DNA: TGTGCCACCTTTAGCCCTAAATTTTCACCCCTCCACTTT

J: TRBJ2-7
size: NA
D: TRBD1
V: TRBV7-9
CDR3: CASSLVTGGGNEQYF
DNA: TGTGCCAGCAGCTTAGTAACAGGGGGAGGAAACGAGCAGTACTTC

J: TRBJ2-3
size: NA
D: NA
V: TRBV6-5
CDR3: CASSSLSGVTDTQYF
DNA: TGTGCCAGCAGTTCCCTATCGGGGGTAACAGATACGCAGTATTTT

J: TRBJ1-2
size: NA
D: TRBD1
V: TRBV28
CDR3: CASSTHSGQYGYTF
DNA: TGTGCCAGCAGTACCCACTCGGGACAGTATGGCTACACCTTC

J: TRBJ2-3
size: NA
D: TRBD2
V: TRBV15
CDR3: CATSRDFTSGGSTDTQYF
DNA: TGTGCCACCAGCAGAGATTTTACTAGCGGGGGTAGCACAGATACGCAGTATTTT

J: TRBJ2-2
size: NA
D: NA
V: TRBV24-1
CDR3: CATSDAGQITGELFF
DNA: TGTGCCACCAGTGACGCCGGACAAATCACCGGGGAGCTGTTTTTT

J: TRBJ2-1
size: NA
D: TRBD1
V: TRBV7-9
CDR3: CASGTGAYNEQFF
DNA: TGTGCCAGCGGGACAGGCGCTTACAATGAGCAGTTCTTC

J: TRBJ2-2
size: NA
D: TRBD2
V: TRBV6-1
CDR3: CASTDLADIDTGELFF
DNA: TGTGCCAGCACTGATCTAGCGGATATCGACACCGGGGAGCTGTTTTTT

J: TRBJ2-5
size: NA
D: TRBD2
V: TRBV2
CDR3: CASSNSGGAEETQYF
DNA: TGTGCCAGCAGCAATAGCGGGGGGGCGGAAGAGACCCAGTACTTC